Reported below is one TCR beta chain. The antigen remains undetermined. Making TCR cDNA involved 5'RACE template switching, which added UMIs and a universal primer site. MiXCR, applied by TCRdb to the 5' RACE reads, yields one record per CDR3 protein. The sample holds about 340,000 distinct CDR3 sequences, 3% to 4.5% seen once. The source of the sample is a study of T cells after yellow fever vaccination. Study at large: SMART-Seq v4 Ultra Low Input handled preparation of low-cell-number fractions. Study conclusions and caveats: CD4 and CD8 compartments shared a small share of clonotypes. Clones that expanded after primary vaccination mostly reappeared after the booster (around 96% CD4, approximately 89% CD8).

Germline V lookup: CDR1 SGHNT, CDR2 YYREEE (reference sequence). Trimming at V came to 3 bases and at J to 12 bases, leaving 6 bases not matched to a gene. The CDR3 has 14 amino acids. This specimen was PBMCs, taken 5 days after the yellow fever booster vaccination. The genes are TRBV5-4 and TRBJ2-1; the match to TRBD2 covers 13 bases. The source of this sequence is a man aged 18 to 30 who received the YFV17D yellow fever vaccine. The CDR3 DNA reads TGTGCCAGCAGCTCGGGACTAGCGGGGCCCGGGCAGTTCTTC. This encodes CASSSGLAGPGQFF. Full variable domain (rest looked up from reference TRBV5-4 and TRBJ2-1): ETGVTQSPTHLIKTRGQQVTLRCSSQSGHNTVSWYQQALGQGPQFIFQYYREEENGRGNFPPRFSGLQFPNYSSELNVNALELDDSALYLCASSSGLAGPGQFFGPGTRLTVL.